A single sample gave rise to the 20 T cell receptor beta chains below, sequenced in a study of neurological immune-mediated disorders. One entry per CDR3 protein, called by TCRdb with MiXCR from the 5' RACE reads. The repertoire holds 50,000 to 60,000 distinct CDR3 sequences, with under 4.5% as singletons. Sequenced sample: CD4+ T cells from blood. The receptors were gathered from a middle-aged woman with multiple sclerosis.

This clonotype appeared many times. The chain is built from TRBV11-3 and TRBJ2-1; possible D gene TRBD2, 6 bases. Deletions cut 5 bases from V and 7 bases from J, with 15 bases between. CDR1 is SGHNT and CDR2 is YENEEA in the germline V gene. The CDR3 sequence is 14 residues long. The CDR3 reads CASSPEVGRNEQFF. CDR3 coding DNA: TGTGCCAGCAGCCCCGAGGTGGGGAGGAATGAGCAGTTCTTC.

The sample holds many counts of this clonotype. The V gene is TRBV5-1, the J gene TRBJ1-6; D possibly corresponds to TRBD1 (6 bases). CDR3 length: 17 residues. Trimming removed 5 bases from V and 4 bases from J, with 19 bases in between. Germline CDR1 and CDR2: SGHRS and YFSETQ. As DNA, the CDR3 is TGCGCCAGCAGAGATGGACAGATTGGGGGATATAATTCACCCCTCCACTTT. This encodes CASRDGQIGGYNSPLHF.

This clonotype came up many times. This chain uses TRBV6-2 or TRBV6-3 with TRBJ1-6; D is undetermined. Per germline, CDR1 MNHEY and CDR2 SVGEGT. V gave up 7 bases and J gave up 13 bases, with 17 bases separating them. The CDR3 sequence is 13 residues long. CDR3 bases: TGTGCCAGCAACTCCCATGGAAATCAGCCCCTCCACTTT. Its translation: CASNSHGNQPLHF.

This clonotype was observed many times. The gene calls are TRBV6-5 and TRBJ2-7, with D perhaps matching TRBD1 (6 bases). This CDR3 has 13 amino acids. The ends were cut back, 2 bases at V and 3 bases at J, with 8 bases in the middle. Germline V CDR1 and CDR2: MNHEY, SVGAGI. CDR3 sequence (DNA): TGTGCCAGCAGTTACGCACAGGGCTACGAGCAGTACTTC. Protein sequence: CASSYAQGYEQYF.

There are a few counts of this clonotype. V gene TRBV5-6 combines with J gene TRBJ2-1; D unclear. V lost 1 base, J lost 8 bases, and 10 bases lay in between. The length of the CDR3 is 13 residues. Germline V CDR1 and CDR2: SGHDT, YYEEEE. The CDR3 sequence is CASSLTSVDEQFF. The DNA for the CDR3 is TGTGCCAGCAGCTTGACGTCGGTGGATGAGCAGTTCTTC.

There are a few counts of this clonotype. The chain recombines TRBV5-1 with TRBJ2-2, with a tentative D call TRBD2 (6 bases). The V end was cut by 4 bases, the J end by 3 bases, with 19 bases between. The CDR3 consists of 17 residues. Germline CDR1 and CDR2: SGHRS and YFSETQ. The CDR3 region is CASSPPSGGEDTGELFF. CDR3 nucleotides: TGCGCCAGCAGCCCCCCGAGTGGAGGGGAGGACACCGGGGAGCTGTTTTTT.

This clonotype showed up many times. The genes are TRBV9 and TRBJ2-3, with D tentatively TRBD2 (6 bases). The CDR3 runs to 15 residues. Germline CDR1 and CDR2: SGDLS and YYNGEE. The V end was cut by 4 bases, the J end by 6 bases, with 18 bases between. CDR3 DNA: TGTGCCAGCAGCCCCGGGACTCCAGGACTGGATACGCAGTATTTT. Its protein is CASSPGTPGLDTQYF.

This rearrangement joins TRBV2 to TRBJ1-2; 7 nucleotides line up with TRBD1. This CDR3 has 16 residues. Trimming took 10 bases from V and 6 from J; bases not matched to a gene: 20. CDR1 SNHLY and CDR2 FYNNEI come from the germline V gene. CDR3 loop: CANISNIQTGSHGYTF. As DNA, the CDR3 is TGTGCCAACATATCCAACATTCAGACAGGGTCCCATGGCTACACCTTC.

This clonotype was picked up many times. V gene TRBV5-5 combines with J gene TRBJ1-5, with D hard to call. The CDR3 spans 14 residues. Trimming stripped 5 bases from V and 0 bases from J, with 9 bases between. Per the germline V gene, CDR1 is SGHKS and CDR2 is YYEKEE (reference sequence). The CDR3 region is CASRPKYSNQPQHF. In DNA form, the CDR3 reads TGTGCCAGCAGACCGAAGTATAGCAATCAGCCCCAGCATTTT.

This clonotype was picked up many times. This chain connects TRBV10-3 to TRBJ2-1; possibly TRBD1 for D (5 bases). The V gene's germline CDR1 is ENHRY and CDR2 SYGVKD. The CDR3 spans 14 residues. V lost 3 bases and J lost 1, with 7 bases in between. Written as DNA, the CDR3 is TGTGCCATCAGTGACAGGGTATCCTACAATGAGCAGTTCTTC. Its translation: CAISDRVSYNEQFF.

This clonotype was seen ten or more times. This sequence joins TRBV2 and TRBJ1-6; no reliable D call. The V gene's germline CDR1 is SNHLY and CDR2 FYNNEI. The CDR3 extends over 10 amino acids. V dropped 6 bases and J dropped 9 bases, with 3 bases sitting between them. CDR3 in amino acids: CASRVSPLHF. In nucleotides, the CDR3 is TGTGCCAGCAGGGTTTCACCCCTCCACTTT.

Many counts were recorded for this clonotype. The chain is built from TRBV3-1 and TRBJ1-6; TRBD1 is a possible D gene (5 bases). Germline V lookup: CDR1 LGHDT, CDR2 YNNKEL (reference sequence). The CDR3 totals 15 residues. V was clipped by 1 base and J by 10 bases, with 14 bases between them. CDR3 amino acids: CASSQGYGGSSPLHF. In DNA form, the CDR3 reads TGTGCCAGCAGCCAAGGGTACGGGGGATCGTCACCCCTCCACTTT. The full variable domain, rest sourced from reference TRBV3-1 and TRBJ1-6, is DTAVSQTPKYLVTQMGNDKSIKCEQNLGHDTMYWYKQDSKKFLKIMFSYNNKELIINETVPNRFSPKSPDKAHLNLHINSLELGDSAVYFCASSQGYGGSSPLHFGNGTRLTVT.

This clonotype was counted many times. The rearrangement uses TRBV7-7 and TRBJ2-1; 8 bases align to TRBD2. Germline V gene lookup returns CDR1 SSHAT and CDR2 FNYEAQ (reference sequence). The trim removed 6 bases at V and 3 bases at J, leaving 4 bases unmatched. CDR3 length: 14 residues. Here the CDR3 DNA reads TGTGCCAGCAGTCGGGGGGGGGGCTACAATGAGCAGTTCTTC. As protein: CASSRGGGYNEQFF.

This clonotype was seen at least ten times. The chain carries TRBV27 and TRBJ2-2; 9 positions agree with TRBD1. The CDR3 sequence is 17 residues long. V was clipped by 8 bases and J by 7 bases; unmatched bases: 17. In germline, CDR1 is MNHEY, CDR2 SMNVEV (reference sequence). The CDR3 coding sequence is TGTGCCAGCCTCGCCCGGTGGGGGACAGGGTTTTACGGGGAGCTGTTTTTT. Amino acids: CASLARWGTGFYGELFF.

This clonotype was seen repeatedly, ten times or more. The genes are TRBV7-9 and TRBJ1-1; unclear D gene. This CDR3 is built from 16 residues. V was trimmed by 2 bases and J by 1 base, leaving 14 bases between them. The germline V gene encodes CDR1 SEHNR and CDR2 FQNEAQ (reference sequence). For the CDR3, the DNA is TGTGCCAGCAGCTTATGGGGTACGGGCTGGAACACTGAAGCTTTCTTT. Encoded protein: CASSLWGTGWNTEAFF.

This clonotype was seen at least ten times. This chain connects TRBV5-1 to TRBJ2-3; TRBD2 matches at 7 bases. This CDR3 comprises 14 residues. Germline values: CDR1 SGHRS, CDR2 YFSETQ. With 4 bases clipped from V and 1 base from J, the junction kept 3 bases outside the gene matches. CDR3: CASSLSGGTDTQYF. The CDR3 DNA reads TGCGCCAGCAGCCTAAGCGGGGGCACAGATACGCAGTATTTT.

This clonotype has at least ten counts. The chain has TRBV20-1 and TRBJ2-3; 9 bases fit TRBD2. CDR3 size: 14 residues. V shed 5 bases and J 1 base; nucleotides not matched to a gene: 4. Germline V lookup: CDR1 DFQATT, CDR2 SNEGSKA (reference sequence). The CDR3 sequence: CSAGERGGTDTQYF. The CDR3 region has the DNA TGCAGTGCTGGCGAGCGGGGGGGCACAGATACGCAGTATTTT.

This clonotype showed up many times. The chain has TRBV15 and TRBJ2-5; 8 nucleotides align to TRBD1. Per germline, CDR1 LNHNV and CDR2 YYDKDF (reference sequence). The CDR3 is 14 amino acids. V trimming: 3 bases; J trimming: 2 bases; junction bases outside the gene matches: 2. The CDR3 DNA sequence: TGTGCCACCAGCAGGGACAGGGCTCAAGAGACCCAGTACTTC. This codes for CATSRDRAQETQYF. Complete variable domain (other parts from reference TRBV15 and TRBJ2-5): DAMVIQNPRYQVTQFGKPVTLSCSQTLNHNVMYWYQQKSSQAPKLLFHYYDKDFNNEADTPDNFQSRRPNTSFCFLDIRSPGLGDTAMYLCATSRDRAQETQYFGPGTRLLVL.

This clonotype was seen repeatedly, ten times or more. The chain joins TRBV5-1 to TRBJ2-1, with D hard to call. Germline V gene data show CDR1 as SGHRS and CDR2 as YFSETQ. This CDR3 region has 14 residues. Deletions cut 0 bases from V and 8 bases from J, with 12 bases between. The CDR3 DNA sequence: TGCGCCAGCAGCTTGGGAATGGGGAACGATGAGCAGTTCTTC. It is translated as CASSLGMGNDEQFF.

This clonotype was observed at least ten times. This chain uses TRBV20-1 with TRBJ1-2; tentative D call: TRBD1 (6 bases). Trimming took off 6 bases at V and 3 bases at J, with 14 bases between the two ends. The CDR3 length is 13 residues. CDR1 and CDR2 (germline): DFQATT, SNEGSKA (reference sequence). The CDR3, as DNA: TGCAGTGCCCAGAGACAGGATTACTATGGCTACACCTTC. The encoded protein is CSAQRQDYYGYTF.